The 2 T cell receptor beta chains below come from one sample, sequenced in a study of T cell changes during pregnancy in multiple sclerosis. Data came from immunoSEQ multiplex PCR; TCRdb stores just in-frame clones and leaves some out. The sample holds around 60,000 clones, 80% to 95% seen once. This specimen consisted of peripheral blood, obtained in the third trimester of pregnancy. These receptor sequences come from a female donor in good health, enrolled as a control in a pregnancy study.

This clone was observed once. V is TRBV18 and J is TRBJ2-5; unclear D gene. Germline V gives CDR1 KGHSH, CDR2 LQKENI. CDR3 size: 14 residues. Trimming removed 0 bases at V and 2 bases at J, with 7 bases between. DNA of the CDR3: TGTGCCAGCTCACCACCCCCGGTTCAAGAGACCCAGTACTTC. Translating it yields CASSPPPVQETQYF.

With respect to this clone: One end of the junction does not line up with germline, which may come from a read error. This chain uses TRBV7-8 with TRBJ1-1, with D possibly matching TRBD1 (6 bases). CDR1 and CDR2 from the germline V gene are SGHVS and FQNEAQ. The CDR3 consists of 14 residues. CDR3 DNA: TGTGCCAGCAGCATAGCGGACAGAAACACTGAAGCTTTCTTT. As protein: CASSIADRNTEAFF.